The T cell receptor (beta chain) under discussion was sequenced for a study of tumor-infiltrating lymphocytes in glioblastoma multiforme. Multiple V-beta primers and a C-beta primer amplified TCRB from RNA. MiXCR was run by TCRdb on the multiplex PCR reads, yielding one entry per CDR3 protein. The sample lists about 9,000 distinct CDR3 sequences, just under 75% occurring once. Concerning this clonotype: At one end, the junction sequence differs from germline, possibly due to a read error.

The source material was brain tumor tissue. This receptor was taken from a male donor with glioblastoma.

The CDR3 region has the DNA TGCGCCAGCAGTCCGGGACAGCGACTCTATGGCTACACCTTC. This codes for CASSPGQRLYGYTF. This sequence joins TRBV6-2 or TRBV6-3 and TRBJ1-2; 7 nucleotides align to TRBD1. This CDR3 spans 14 amino acids. From germline, CDR1 is MNHEY and CDR2 SVGEGT.